This T cell receptor beta chain was observed in a study of CD8+CD57+ T cells in acquired aplastic anemia. CDR3 and TCR beta VDJ profiling relied on genomic DNA as the template. TCRdb re-derived calls from the reads in MiXCR, one entry per CDR3 protein. There are about 160,000 distinct CDR3 sequences in the sample; 70% to 75% occur only once, and 35% to 50% lies in the top ten. Overall study findings and caveats: Found in both controls and patients were twenty-nine CD8+ CDR3 sequences. Significant differences in CD8+ Simpson's diversity were not observed between patients and controls.

This CDR3 region has 13 residues. CDR1 is MNHEY and CDR2 is SVGAGI in the germline V gene. V dropped 4 bases and J dropped 6 bases, with 13 bases sitting between them. As for this clonotype: Its antigen is undetermined.

Patients selected for sequencing had displayed CD8+CD57+ cell expansion by flow cytometry. Blood came from patients not yet given any therapy. The sequenced material came from sorted CD4+, CD8+, or CD8+CD57+ T cells (not recorded which) from PBMCs. The chain links TRBV6-5 to TRBJ2-7; TRBD1 is a possible D gene (6 bases). The origin of this receptor is a human donor with aplastic anemia. For the CDR3, the DNA is TGTGCCAGCAGTTTCAGGGGTACTGGCGAGCAGTACTTC. Residues: CASSFRGTGEQYF.